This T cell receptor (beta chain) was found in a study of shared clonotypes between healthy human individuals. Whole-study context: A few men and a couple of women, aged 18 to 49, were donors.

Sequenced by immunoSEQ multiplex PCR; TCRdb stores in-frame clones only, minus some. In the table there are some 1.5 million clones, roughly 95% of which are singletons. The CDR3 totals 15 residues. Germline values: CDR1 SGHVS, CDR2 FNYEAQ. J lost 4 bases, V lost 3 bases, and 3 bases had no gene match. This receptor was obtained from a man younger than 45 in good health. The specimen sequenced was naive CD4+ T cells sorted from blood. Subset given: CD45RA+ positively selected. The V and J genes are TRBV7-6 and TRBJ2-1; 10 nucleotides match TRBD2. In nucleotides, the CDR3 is TGTGCCAGCAGCTTGGGACTAGCGTTGTACAATGAGCAGTTCTTC. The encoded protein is CASSLGLALYNEQFF. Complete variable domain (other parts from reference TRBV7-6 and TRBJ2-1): GAGVSQSPRYKVTKRGQDVALRCDPISGHVSLYWYRQALGQGPEFLTYFNYEAQQDKSGLPNDRFSAERPEGSISTLTIQRTEQRDSAMYRCASSLGLALYNEQFFGPGTRLTVL.